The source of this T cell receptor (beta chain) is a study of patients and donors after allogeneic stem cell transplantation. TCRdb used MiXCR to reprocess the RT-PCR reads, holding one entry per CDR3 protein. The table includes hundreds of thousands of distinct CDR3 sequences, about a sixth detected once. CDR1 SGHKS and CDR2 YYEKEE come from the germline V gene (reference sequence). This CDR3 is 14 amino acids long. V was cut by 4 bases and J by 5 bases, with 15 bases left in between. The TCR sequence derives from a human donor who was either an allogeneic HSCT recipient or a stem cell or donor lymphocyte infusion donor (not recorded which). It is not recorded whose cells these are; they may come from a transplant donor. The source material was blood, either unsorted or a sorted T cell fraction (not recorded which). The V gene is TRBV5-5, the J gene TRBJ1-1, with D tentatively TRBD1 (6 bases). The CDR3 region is CASSRGGAETEAFF. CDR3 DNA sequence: TGTGCCAGCAGCCGCGGGGGGGCCGAGACTGAAGCTTTCTTT.